These 9 T cell receptor beta chains came from one sample sequenced in a study of human T cells and chemical hapten exposure. TCRdb ran MiXCR on the RACE reads and lists one entry per CDR3 protein. The sample carries roughly 40,000 distinct CDR3 sequences, 9.5% to 15% recorded once. Time point specified: pre-sensitization, week 0. Regarding treatment: therapeutic diphenylcyclopropenone sensitization with weekly scalp DPC. The sequencing used whole blood, collected in connection with sensitization to the hapten diphenylcyclopropenone (DPC). These receptors were obtained from a woman aged 25 to 39 with alopecia areata. Some clones in this sample may be carry-over from other donors' samples.

This clonotype was counted ten times or more. The chain has TRBV3-1 and TRBJ1-1, with D perhaps TRBD1 (5 bases). Per the germline V gene, CDR1 is LGHDT and CDR2 is YNNKEL (reference sequence). Trimming left V 5 bases short and J 5 bases short, with 18 bases between. This CDR3 region has 15 residues. CDR3 region: CASSKRESRGTEAFF. CDR3 nucleotide sequence: TGTGCCAGCAGCAAGCGTGAGTCAAGGGGAACTGAAGCTTTCTTT.

This clonotype was seen more than once but under ten times. The V gene is TRBV2, the J gene TRBJ2-3; a possible D gene is TRBD1 (6 bases). This CDR3 is built from 13 residues. Between the trimmed V and J ends, which lost 6 bases and 5 bases, there was a span of 12 bases. The germline V gene encodes CDR1 SNHLY and CDR2 FYNNEI. CDR3 nucleotides: TGTGCCAGCAGGCTAGGGGGTAGAGATACGCAGTATTTT. As protein: CASRLGGRDTQYF. The variable domain in full, completed from reference TRBV2 and TRBJ2-3, reads EPEVTQTPSHQVTQMGQEVILRCVPISNHLYFYWYRQILGQKVEFLVSFYNNEISEKSEIFDDQFSVERPDGSNFTLKIRSTKLEDSAMYFCASRLGGRDTQYFGPGTRLTVL.

This sequence joins TRBV6-6 and TRBJ2-5, with 14 bases matching TRBD2. The CDR3 has 18 amino acids. J gave up 4 bases and V 6 bases, and 13 bases lay outside the gene matches. From germline, CDR1 is MNHNY and CDR2 SVGAGI (reference sequence). In DNA, the CDR3 is TGTGCCAGCAGCACGGTCCGACTAGCGGGAGGGCCGAGAGAGACCCAGTACTTC. It translates to CASSTVRLAGGPRETQYF.

This clonotype was seen at least ten times. This sequence joins TRBV18 and TRBJ2-2; D perhaps matches TRBD1 (5 bases). The CDR3 length is 15 residues. Germline CDR1 KGHSH, CDR2 LQKENI. Trimming removed 2 bases at V and 6 bases at J, with 13 bases between. In DNA form, the CDR3 reads TGTGCCAGCTCACCAAATCCAGGGAAGTCCGGGGAGCTGTTTTTT. Translated, it gives CASSPNPGKSGELFF.

In this sample, this clonotype turned up many times. The rearrangement links TRBV20-1 to TRBJ2-7; the match to TRBD1 covers 8 bases. V lost 0 bases to trimming and J lost 3 bases; unmatched junction nucleotides: 4. Germline values: CDR1 DFQATT, CDR2 SNEGSKA (reference sequence). This CDR3 is built from 14 residues. The CDR3 sequence: CSARDLTGDYEQYF. The CDR3, as DNA: TGCAGTGCTAGAGATTTGACAGGGGACTACGAGCAGTACTTC.

This clonotype was counted many times. The V gene is TRBV6-6, the J gene TRBJ2-2; D gene unclear. Germline assignment: CDR1 MNHNY and CDR2 SVGAGI (reference sequence). V was trimmed by 5 bases and J by 6 bases, leaving 4 bases between them. This CDR3 spans 11 amino acids. CDR3 coding DNA: TGTGCCAGCAGTAGGGCCGGGGAGCTGTTTTTT. Amino acid sequence: CASSRAGELFF.

This clonotype has ten or more counts. This chain links TRBV14 with TRBJ2-3, with D perhaps matching TRBD2 (5 bases). The germline V and J ends were trimmed by 5 bases and 5 bases, with 8 bases remaining between them. Germline V gives CDR1 SGHDN, CDR2 FVKESK. CDR3 size: 12 residues. The CDR3 sequence: CASSKGVDTQYF. For the CDR3, the DNA is TGTGCCAGCAGCAAGGGAGTAGATACGCAGTATTTT.

This clonotype was seen many times. The J gene is TRBJ1-4, the V gene TRBV7-8, with D possibly TRBD1 on 6 matching bases. The CDR3 has 16 residues. Germline V CDR1 and CDR2: SGHVS, FQNEAQ. The ends were cut back, 3 bases at V and 0 bases at J, with 11 bases in the middle. The DNA for the CDR3 is TGTGCCAGCAGCTTGATGGGACACTCAACTAATGAAAAACTGTTTTTT. This codes for CASSLMGHSTNEKLFF.

This clonotype was recorded at least ten times. The CDR3 bases are TGTGCCAGCAGGGGACTAGCGGGAGGGCCGTACAATGAGCAGTTCTTC. As protein: CASRGLAGGPYNEQFF. The rearrangement uses TRBV2 and TRBJ2-1, with TRBD2 matching 16 bases. CDR1 and CDR2 from the germline V gene are SNHLY and FYNNEI. There are 16 residues in the CDR3. V lost 6 bases, J lost 4 bases, and 3 bases stayed unmatched.